The clone carrying this T cell receptor beta chain was found many times. Its antigen is not known. TCRdb redid the calling of the RT-PCR reads with MiXCR, one entry per CDR3 protein. The repertoire has hundreds of thousands of distinct CDR3 sequences, over 11% of them found once; the top ten carry less than 7%. This specimen comes from a study of response to subunit inactivated influenza vaccine. Overall study findings and caveats: Every seasonal influenza vaccination brings in few new T cells, the authors suggested.

This TCR was sampled from a man over 45 who received an inactivated influenza vaccine. The sequenced sample was PBMCs from blood, obtained roughly 2 weeks before vaccination.

In nucleotides, the CDR3 is TGCGCCAGCAGCCAATCTGGCGGGAGGGCCGGAAATGAGCAGTTCTTC. Its translation: CASSQSGGRAGNEQFF. The chain has TRBV4-3 and TRBJ2-1; TRBD2 matches 9 bases. Germline V gene lookup returns CDR1 LGHNA and CDR2 YSLEER. The junction had 9 bases not matched to a gene; V was cut back by 2 bases and J by 7 bases. The CDR3 runs to 16 residues.